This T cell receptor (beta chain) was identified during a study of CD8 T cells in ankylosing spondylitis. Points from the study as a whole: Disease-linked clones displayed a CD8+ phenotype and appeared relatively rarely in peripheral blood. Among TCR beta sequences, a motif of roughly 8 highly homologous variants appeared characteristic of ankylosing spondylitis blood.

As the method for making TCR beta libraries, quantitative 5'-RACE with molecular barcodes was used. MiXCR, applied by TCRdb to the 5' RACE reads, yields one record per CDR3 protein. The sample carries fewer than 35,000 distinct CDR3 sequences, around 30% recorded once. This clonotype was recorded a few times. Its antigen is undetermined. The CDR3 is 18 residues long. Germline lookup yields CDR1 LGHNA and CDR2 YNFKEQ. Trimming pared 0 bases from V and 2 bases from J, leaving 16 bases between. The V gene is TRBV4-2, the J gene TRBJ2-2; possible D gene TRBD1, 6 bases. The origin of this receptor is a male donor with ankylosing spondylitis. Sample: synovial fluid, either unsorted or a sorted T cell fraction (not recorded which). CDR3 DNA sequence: TGTGCCAGCAGCCAAGATTTTTGGCAGGGGTTAAACACCGGGGAGCTGTTTTTT. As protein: CASSQDFWQGLNTGELFF.